Each of the 31 T cell receptor beta chains below was sequenced from the same sample in a study of Ad26.COV2.S vaccination and SARS-CoV-2 variants. Treatment reported: roughly 20 received Ad26.COV2.S at low or high dose, single or two shots; 5 received placebo; per-sample allocation not given. Following the first vaccine or placebo injection, samples were taken on day 63. The method was immunoSEQ multiplex PCR; TCRdb's version includes in-frame clones alone and lacks a portion of them. In the table there are about 280,000 clones, 87% of which are singletons. The starting material was peripheral blood, obtained in a trial of Ad26.COV2.S vaccine versus placebo. These receptors were taken from a person between 18 and 59 years old who received the Ad26.COV2.S COVID-19 vaccine or a placebo.

This clone was recorded once. This rearrangement joins TRBV7-3 to TRBJ2-1, with TRBD1 identical over 8 bases. Germline V gene lookup returns CDR1 SGHTA and CDR2 FQGTGA. This CDR3 is built from 16 residues. Unmatched junction bases numbered 5, after V lost 2 bases and J lost 2 bases. The chain's CDR3 is CASSLPGTGTYNEQFF. CDR3 in DNA: TGTGCCAGCAGCTTACCTGGGACAGGAACCTACAATGAGCAGTTCTTC.

V is TRBV6-4 and J is TRBJ2-3; 8 bases align to TRBD2. After removal of 7 bases from V and 5 bases from J, the junction contained 8 bases not matched to a gene. The CDR3 is made up of 14 amino acids. Germline values: CDR1 MRHNA, CDR2 SNTAGT. CDR3: CASTRGGHIDTQYF. DNA of the CDR3: TGTGCCAGCACCCGGGGGGGGCATATAGATACGCAGTATTTT.

The CDR3, as DNA: TGTGCCAGCAGCAAAGCCCCTCATTTGACCCTCCACTTT. Its translation: CASSKAPHLTLHF. The chain uses TRBV21-1 and TRBJ1-6. TRBV21-1 is classified as a pseudogene. The CDR3 runs 13 residues.

V and J are TRBV30 and TRBJ2-7; D may be TRBD1 (5 bases). Germline V gives CDR1 GTSNPN, CDR2 SVGIG (reference sequence). This CDR3 region has 15 residues. V was cut by 8 bases and J by 3 bases, with 23 bases left in between. In DNA form, the CDR3 reads TGTGCCCGGATGATTGAACCCAGGGTAATCTACGAGCAGTACTTC. Its translation: CARMIEPRVIYEQYF.

The chain has TRBV5-1 and TRBJ2-3; the match to TRBD2 covers 13 bases. Germline CDR1 SGHRS, CDR2 YFSETQ. This CDR3 comprises 15 residues. V gave up 4 bases and J gave up 3 bases; unmatched junction bases: 2. The CDR3 spells CASSRLAGGTDTQYF. The CDR3 bases are TGCGCCAGCAGCCGACTAGCGGGGGGAACAGATACGCAGTATTTT.

As to this clone: Additional DNA sequences in this sample encode the identical CDR3. The CDR3 reads CASGLGTASGNTIYF. The CDR3 DNA reads TGTGCTAGTGGTTTAGGGACAGCTTCTGGAAACACCATATATTTT. This chain uses TRBV12-5 with TRBJ1-3; TRBD1 aligns across 7 bases. V dropped 3 bases and J dropped 1; count of bases not matched to a gene: 3. CDR1 is LGHNT and CDR2 is FRNRAP in the germline V gene. The CDR3 has 15 amino acids.

On this clone: The same CDR3 can be traced to other DNA sequences in this sample. The V call is TRBV5-4, the J call TRBJ2-3; 11 nucleotides agree with TRBD2. V lost 5 bases and J lost 0; bases outside the gene matches: 5. Germline V gene data show CDR1 as SGHNT and CDR2 as YYREEE (reference sequence). This CDR3 is 16 amino acids long. The CDR3 spells CASSHRLAGSTDTQYF. The CDR3 DNA is TGTGCCAGCAGTCACCGACTAGCGGGAAGCACAGATACGCAGTATTTT.

Only a few counts were recorded for this clone. The V and J genes are TRBV28 and TRBJ2-4, with 11 bases identical to TRBD1. The J segment lost 5 bases and the V segment lost 3 bases, leaving 6 bases of the junction unmatched. CDR3 length equals 16 residues. Germline CDR1 MDHEN, CDR2 SYDVKM. The CDR3 DNA follows: TGTGCCAGCAGTTTTGGACAGGGGGCTGGCGAAAACATTCAGTACTTC. Its protein is CASSFGQGAGENIQYF.

The gene calls are TRBV15 and TRBJ1-5; D gene unclear. V was cut by 5 bases and J by 4 bases, with 12 bases left in between. The germline V gene encodes CDR1 LNHNV and CDR2 YYDKDF (reference sequence). The CDR3 length is 14 residues. This chain's CDR3 is CATSRPVDNQPQHF. In DNA, the CDR3 is TGTGCCACCAGCCGGCCGGTAGATAATCAGCCCCAGCATTTT.

V usage is TRBV9 and J usage is TRBJ2-6; D remains unclear. Germline V CDR1 and CDR2: SGDLS, YYNGEE. The germline V and J ends were trimmed by 0 bases and 0 bases, with 13 bases remaining between them. This CDR3 has 18 amino acids. The CDR3 nucleotides read TGTGCCAGCAGCGTAGATTCGGTCCGTAACTCTGGGGCCAACGTCCTGACTTTC. It translates to CASSVDSVRNSGANVLTF.

The V gene is TRBV4-1, the J gene TRBJ2-1; D is undetermined. With 1 base removed from V and 6 bases from J, the gap between germline ends came to 1 base. The CDR3 is 11 amino acids. Germline CDR1 and CDR2: MGHRA and YSYEKL. DNA for the CDR3: TGCGCCAGCAGCCAAGTCAATGAGCAGTTCTTC. This codes for CASSQVNEQFF.

This chain links TRBV30 with TRBJ1-4, with TRBD1 matching over 8 bases. V shed 0 bases and J 8 bases; nucleotides not matched to a gene: 5. This CDR3 spans 14 amino acids. From germline, CDR1 is GTSNPN and CDR2 SVGIG (reference sequence). CDR3 region: CAWSVVRGREKLFF. In DNA form, the CDR3 reads TGTGCCTGGAGTGTGGTCAGGGGGCGGGAAAAACTGTTTTTT.

The chain uses TRBV5-4 and TRBJ1-2; the match to TRBD1 covers 8 bases. Germline CDR1 and CDR2: SGHNT and YYREEE (reference sequence). CDR3 length equals 14 residues. Trimming removed 4 bases from V and 6 bases from J; junction bases left unmatched: 8. CDR3 DNA: TGTGCCAGCAGCCGGATTCGACAGGGGAATGGCTACACCTTC. It translates to CASSRIRQGNGYTF.

V is TRBV12-3 or TRBV12-4 and J is TRBJ2-4; D not certain. Trimming left V 5 bases short and J 5 bases short, with 10 bases between. The CDR3 spans 13 residues. CDR3 sequence: CASSGNLENIQYF. CDR3 nucleotides: TGTGCCAGCAGTGGGAATCTGGAAAACATTCAGTACTTC.

CDR3 in DNA: TGCGCCAGCAGCTTGAGGAGGGGGTCAGGAGAGACCCAGTACTTC. It specifies CASSLRRGSGETQYF. The genes are TRBV5-1 and TRBJ2-5; D is tentatively TRBD1 or TRBD2 (6 bases each). Germline V lookup: CDR1 SGHRS, CDR2 YFSETQ. V lost 1 base and J lost 4, with 14 bases in between. This CDR3 region has 15 residues.

V usage is TRBV29-1 and J usage is TRBJ1-2; D call uncertain. V was clipped by 3 bases and J by 3 bases, with 5 bases between them. The CDR3 consists of 11 residues. Germline CDR1 SQVTM, CDR2 ANQGSEA. CDR3 residues: CSVEPDYGYTF. DNA of the CDR3: TGCAGCGTTGAGCCAGACTATGGCTACACCTTC.

The genes are TRBV2 and TRBJ1-5, with unresolved D. The V gene lost 4 bases and the J gene lost 2 bases, with 9 bases spanning the gap. Per the germline V gene, CDR1 is SNHLY and CDR2 is FYNNEI. This CDR3 spans 14 amino acids. The chain's CDR3 is CASSGSSGNQPQHF. The DNA for the CDR3 is TGTGCCAGCAGTGGTTCGTCGGGCAATCAGCCCCAGCATTTT.

The chain links TRBV28 to TRBJ2-7; 7 nucleotides agree with TRBD2. Germline-derived CDR1 and CDR2 are MDHEN and SYDVKM. V was pared by 8 bases and J by 6 bases, with 10 bases of the junction left unmatched. The CDR3 length is 13 residues. The chain's CDR3 is CASRRGGTGEQYF. CDR3 sequence (DNA): TGTGCCAGCCGCCGGGGAGGGACCGGCGAGCAGTACTTC.

The V and J genes are TRBV2 and TRBJ1-1, with TRBD1 identical over 7 bases. The CDR3 sequence is 17 residues long. V shed 6 bases, J shed 5 bases, and the junction held 18 bases outside the gene matches. The germline V gene has CDR1 SNHLY and CDR2 FYNNEI. As DNA, the CDR3 is TGTGCCAGCAGGCACTTCTCGACAGGGAGGCCGGAGACTGAAGCTTTCTTT. Translated: CASRHFSTGRPETEAFF.

This sequence joins TRBV5-6 and TRBJ1-2, with 10 bases lining up with TRBD1. In germline, CDR1 is SGHDT, CDR2 YYEEEE. J was trimmed by 4 bases and V by 2 bases; bases with no gene match: 5. The CDR3 contains 15 residues. CDR3 DNA sequence: TGTGCCAGCAGCTTTGGACAGGGGGATTTCTATGGCTACACCTTC. This sequence encodes CASSFGQGDFYGYTF.

The chain links TRBV7-2 to TRBJ1-5; possible D gene TRBD1, 6 bases. CDR3 length equals 15 residues. Trimming removed 5 bases from V and 4 bases from J, with 15 bases in between. From germline, CDR1 is SGHTA and CDR2 FQGNSA. The CDR3 DNA sequence: TGTGCCAGCAGCATTCAAGACAGGCCTAATCAGCCCCAGCATTTT. Its translation: CASSIQDRPNQPQHF.

J is TRBJ1-1 and V is TRBV19, with TRBD1 as a possible D gene (5 bases). The CDR3 covers 16 residues. V was trimmed by 4 bases and J by 0 bases, leaving 15 bases between them. Germline lookup yields CDR1 LNHDA and CDR2 SQIVND (reference sequence). In nucleotides, the CDR3 is TGTGCCAGTAGTACCCCGCCGGGGGTTATGAACACTGAAGCTTTCTTT. Protein product: CASSTPPGVMNTEAFF.

The V and J genes are TRBV11-2 and TRBJ2-5, with TRBD2 as a possible D gene (6 bases). V lost 1 base to trimming and J lost 4 bases, with 13 bases between them. Germline lookup yields CDR1 SGHAT and CDR2 FQNNGV. The length of the CDR3 is 15 residues. The CDR3 coding sequence is TGTGCCAGCAGCTTAGGGGCAACTAGCACAGAGACCCAGTACTTC. As protein: CASSLGATSTETQYF.

This chain connects TRBV6-5 to TRBJ2-3, with a possible D match to TRBD2 (6 bases). Germline lookup yields CDR1 MNHEY and CDR2 SVGAGI. The CDR3 runs 15 residues. The V and J ends lost 6 bases and 4 bases respectively, with 17 bases between them. For the CDR3, the DNA is TGTGCCAGCAGCCCCCAGAGCGGGCTCTCAGATACGCAGTATTTT. This translates into CASSPQSGLSDTQYF.

V is TRBV6-5 and J is TRBJ1-3, with a possible D match to TRBD1 (5 bases). The CDR3 length is 15 residues. The V gene lost 6 bases and the J gene lost 0 bases, with 12 bases spanning the gap. CDR1 and CDR2 (germline): MNHEY, SVGAGI. The CDR3 DNA sequence: TGTGCCAGCAGACCCGACAGCCACTCTGGAAACACCATATATTTT. It encodes CASRPDSHSGNTIYF.

The DNA for the CDR3 is TGTGCCAGCAGCCATAGGACAGGGAACACTGAAGCTTTCTTT. Amino acids: CASSHRTGNTEAFF. V and J are TRBV14 and TRBJ1-1; 7 bases align to TRBD1. CDR1 is SGHDN and CDR2 is FVKESK in the germline V gene. The ends lost 3 bases at V and 1 base at J; junction bases unmatched: 2. This CDR3 comprises 14 residues.

The chain links TRBV10-3 to TRBJ1-2; 8 positions agree with TRBD1. Germline V gene data show CDR1 as ENHRY and CDR2 as SYGVKD. The CDR3 consists of 15 residues. The V and J ends lost 6 bases and 5 bases, in that order; junction bases with no gene match: 11. The CDR3 region is CAISGDRPAFYGYTF. In DNA form, the CDR3 reads TGTGCCATCAGCGGGGACAGGCCAGCCTTTTATGGCTACACCTTC.

The chain joins TRBV28 to TRBJ1-5; 7 nucleotides line up with TRBD1. The V gene's germline CDR1 is MDHEN and CDR2 SYDVKM. Trimming cost V 7 bases and J 9 bases; bases outside gene matches: 9. CDR3 size: 13 residues. Here the CDR3 reads CASIFESGGPQHF. In DNA, the CDR3 is TGTGCCAGCATTTTTGAGTCAGGGGGGCCCCAGCATTTT.

The chain is built from TRBV19 and TRBJ1-5; D not resolved. CDR3 length equals 14 residues. Germline V gives CDR1 LNHDA, CDR2 SQIVND (reference sequence). With 7 bases removed from V and 2 bases from J, the gap between germline ends came to 12 bases. The CDR3 DNA reads TGTGCCAGTACCGAGTCGGCGGGCAATCAGCCCCAGCATTTT. Translation gives CASTESAGNQPQHF.

This clone appeared a single time. This chain joins TRBV18 and TRBJ1-5; D remains ambiguous. Germline V CDR1 and CDR2: KGHSH, LQKENI. The CDR3 is 13 amino acids. Trimming shortened V by 2 bases and J by 3 bases, and 5 bases separated the two germline ends. The CDR3 loop is CASSPSLNQPQHF. CDR3 in DNA: TGTGCCAGCTCACCAAGTCTCAATCAGCCCCAGCATTTT.

The CDR3 nucleotides are TGTGCCAGCAGCCCAGGGGATCAGCCCCAGCATTTT. Amino acid sequence: CASSPGDQPQHF. The genes are TRBV7-2 and TRBJ1-5; possibly TRBD1 for D (6 bases). This CDR3 comprises 12 residues. Trimming shortened V by 5 bases and J by 5 bases, and 7 bases separated the two germline ends. Germline assignment: CDR1 SGHTA and CDR2 FQGNSA.